The 6 T cell receptor beta chains reported below all come from one sample, sequenced in a study of blood T cells in healthy people across ages. With a J-beta primer mix and a sample-barcoded 5' primer, a second PCR ran roughly 7 to 11 cycles. Each CDR3 protein is one row after TCRdb ran MiXCR on the 5' RACE reads. This sample has some 1.8 million distinct CDR3 sequences, with around 40% found just once. Sequenced sample: blood. The receptor set was obtained from a human donor in good health.

The chain joins TRBV20-1 to TRBJ1-5; 8 positions match TRBD1. CDR1 and CDR2 (germline): DFQATT, SNEGSKA (reference sequence). CDR3 length: 18 amino acids. Unmatched junction bases numbered 12, after V lost 1 base and J lost 1 base. The CDR3 DNA is TGCAGTGCTAGAGCCGGACAGGGCGGGGTTTGGAGCAATCAGCCCCAGCATTTT. Its protein is CSARAGQGGVWSNQPQHF.

This clonotype was seen a few times. The chain joins TRBV28 to TRBJ1-5, with no clear D. Trimming cost V 3 bases and J 10 bases, with 13 bases left between them. Germline V gene sequence: CDR1 MDHEN, CDR2 SYDVKM. CDR3 length: 13 amino acids. The CDR3 here is CASSLGGYGPQHF. For the CDR3, the DNA is TGTGCCAGCAGTTTGGGAGGGTATGGACCCCAGCATTTT. Using reference TRBV28 and TRBJ1-5 for the parts outside the CDR3, the full variable domain is DVKVTQSSRYLVKRTGEKVFLECVQDMDHENMFWYRQDPGLGLRLIYFSYDVKMKEKGDIPEGYSVSREKKERFSLILESASTNQTSMYLCASSLGGYGPQHFGDGTRLSIL.

About this clonotype: The junction departs from the called germline gene at one end, perhaps through a read error. V and J are TRBV28 and TRBJ1-5; no clear D gene. The germline gives CDR1 MDHEN, CDR2 SYDVKM. This CDR3 comprises 14 residues. CDR3 DNA sequence: TGTGTCAGCAGGACCTCGGGGATGGGTCAGCCCCAGCATTTT. Protein product: CVSRTSGMGQPQHF.

This chain uses TRBV9 with TRBJ2-1, with a weak D call TRBD2 (7 bases). V was cut by 0 bases and J by 10 bases, with 17 bases left in between. This CDR3 spans 15 amino acids. Germline loops: CDR1 SGDLS, CDR2 YYNGEE. CDR3 protein: CASSVAGGEFAEQFF. CDR3 nucleotides: TGTGCCAGCAGCGTAGCGGGGGGCGAATTTGCGGAGCAGTTCTTC.

The rearrangement uses TRBV29-1 and TRBJ2-7; no definite D call. Germline V gene sequence: CDR1 SQVTM, CDR2 ANQGSEA. Between the trimmed V and J ends, which lost 6 bases and 2 bases, there was a span of 14 bases. The CDR3 is made up of 13 amino acids. The CDR3 reads CSVLGGLTYEQYF. CDR3 in DNA: TGCAGCGTCCTGGGCGGTCTAACCTACGAGCAGTACTTC.

This chain uses TRBV4-1 with TRBJ2-3; 13 bases line up with TRBD2. CDR3 length: 18 residues. Trimming cost V 4 bases and J 0 bases; bases outside gene matches: 7. Germline assignment: CDR1 MGHRA and CDR2 YSYEKL. Written as DNA, the CDR3 is TGCGCCAGCAGCCCTGGGACTAGCGGGGCCATTAGCACAGATACGCAGTATTTT. Translation: CASSPGTSGAISTDTQYF.